The entry below gives a single T cell receptor beta chain sequence along with its context. TCRdb independently ran MiXCR on the RT-PCR reads; one entry per CDR3 protein. The sample includes a few hundred thousand distinct CDR3 sequences, 20% to 25% of them seen just once. This record comes from a study of response to subunit inactivated influenza vaccine. V lost 2 bases, J lost 5 bases, and 2 bases stayed unmatched. The CDR3 is 15 amino acids. From germline, CDR1 is KGHSH and CDR2 LQKENI. This specimen was PBMCs from blood, taken 21 months after vaccination. J is TRBJ2-3 and V is TRBV18; TRBD1 agrees at 12 bases. This clonotype was obtained from a man aged 50-75 years who received an inactivated influenza vaccine. In DNA form, the CDR3 reads TGTGCCAGCTCACCAGGGACAGGGGGCCGAGATACGCAGTATTTT. Protein: CASSPGTGGRDTQYF.